This entry describes one T cell receptor beta chain. Its cognate antigen is unknown. RNA extraction was followed by reverse transcription into cDNA, which acted as the sequencing template. The assay was immunoSEQ multiplex PCR, and TCRdb's table has in-frame clones only and misses some. The table shows 11,000 or so clones, with roughly 57% occurring only once. These data are taken from a study of CD8+ T cells in alopecia areata. The wider study: Once tofacitinib had been taken for 6 to 18 months, 6 months off drug followed. Findings and caveats of the study: Sequences from scalp samples also cover resident alphabeta T cells of normal skin.

V was shortened by 6 bases and J by 8 bases, with 10 bases between the two germline ends. The CDR3 length is 11 residues. CDR1 and CDR2 from the germline V gene are SNHLY and FYNNEI. Obtained from alopecia areata patients were lesional scalp punch biopsies along with peripheral blood. The rearrangement links TRBV2 to TRBJ1-2; D not certain. The specimen sequenced was skin. The receptor was isolated from a human donor with alopecia areata. The CDR3: CASRFGVGYTF. CDR3 bases: TGTGCCAGCAGATTCGGGGTAGGCTACACCTTC.